A selection of T cell receptor beta chains follows, all from one sample in a study of blood T cell repertoires in COVID-19. Measured with immunoSEQ multiplex PCR; TCRdb has only the in-frame clones, and not every one. The profile shows around 40,000 clones, about four fifths of them singletons. Sequences were obtained from peripheral blood. The receptors originated from an older man with acute or convalescent COVID-19. The CDR3 runs from the conserved cysteine through the conserved F or W. The D gene is left open where the match is weak. Some rows have no size entry. The others give once, few or many, or a class for an expanded clone.

D gene: NA
V gene: TRBV6-2/TRBV6-3
J gene: TRBJ2-1
clone size: NA
CDR3 DNA: TGTGCCAGCAGTTACCAGCTGGGTAACTACTACAATGAGCAGTTCTTC
CDR3 protein: CASSYQLGNYYNEQFF

D gene: TRBD1
V gene: TRBV11-2
J gene: TRBJ1-1
clone size: NA
CDR3 DNA: TGTGCCAGCGGGGGACAGGGCGACACTGAAGCTTTCTTT
CDR3 protein: CASGGQGDTEAFF

D gene: NA
V gene: TRBV5-1
J gene: TRBJ2-7
clone size: NA
CDR3 DNA: TGCGCCAGCAGCTTGGCCCAGGGGTTTGCCTACGAGCAGTACTTC
CDR3 protein: CASSLAQGFAYEQYF

D gene: NA
V gene: TRBV28
J gene: TRBJ2-7
clone size: NA
CDR3 DNA: TGTGCCAGCAGTTTGGTCAGGGGCAACGAGCAGTACTTC
CDR3 protein: CASSLVRGNEQYF

D gene: TRBD2
V gene: TRBV27
J gene: TRBJ2-7
clone size: NA
CDR3 DNA: TGTGCCAGCAGTTTAAGCGGGAGCTCCTACGAGCAGTACTTC
CDR3 protein: CASSLSGSSYEQYF

D gene: TRBD2
V gene: TRBV3-1/TRBV3-2
J gene: TRBJ2-7
clone size: few
CDR3 DNA: TGTGCCAGCAGCCAAGACCCTTTTAGCGGGAGTGCCTACGAGCAGTACTTC
CDR3 protein: CASSQDPFSGSAYEQYF

D gene: TRBD2
V gene: TRBV5-4
J gene: TRBJ2-1
clone size: NA
CDR3 DNA: TGTGCCAGCAGCTCGGGACTAGCGGGAGCCCTAATAACCAATGAGCAGTTCTTC
CDR3 protein: CASSSGLAGALITNEQFF

D gene: NA
V gene: TRBV4-2
J gene: TRBJ1-2
clone size: NA
CDR3 DNA: TGTGCCAGCAGCCAAGGAAGGGGCTCAAACTATGGCTACACCTTC
CDR3 protein: CASSQGRGSNYGYTF

D gene: TRBD1
V gene: TRBV7-2
J gene: TRBJ2-7
clone size: NA
CDR3 DNA: TGTGCCAGCAGCTTCCAGGGGGCGGGCGAGCAGTACTTC
CDR3 protein: CASSFQGAGEQYF

D gene: NA
V gene: TRBV19
J gene: TRBJ2-3
clone size: once
CDR3 DNA: TGTGCCAGTAGTATAGCCGGATGGGGGACTAGCACAGATACGCAGTATTTT
CDR3 protein: CASSIAGWGTSTDTQYF

D gene: NA
V gene: TRBV2
J gene: TRBJ1-5
clone size: NA
CDR3 DNA: TGTGCCAGCAGTGGGACAGACCTAGCTGGCAATCAGCCCCAGCATTTT
CDR3 protein: CASSGTDLAGNQPQHF

D gene: TRBD1
V gene: TRBV29-1
J gene: TRBJ1-5
clone size: NA
CDR3 DNA: TGCAGCGTCCGGGACAGCATGAATCAGCCCCAGCATTTT
CDR3 protein: CSVRDSMNQPQHF

D gene: TRBD1
V gene: TRBV14
J gene: TRBJ1-4
clone size: NA
CDR3 DNA: TGTGCCAGCAGCCAAGAGCGGGACAGGGTTGGCGAAAAACTGTTTTTT
CDR3 protein: CASSQERDRVGEKLFF

D gene: NA
V gene: TRBV11-3
J gene: TRBJ1-2
clone size: once
CDR3 DNA: TGTGCCAGCAGCTACCCGGGGGGGGGCTACACCTTC
CDR3 protein: CASSYPGGGYTF

D gene: TRBD1
V gene: TRBV19
J gene: TRBJ1-5
clone size: NA
CDR3 DNA: TGTGCCGTCCGGGACAGGGGCACGGGTCAGCCCCAGCATTTT
CDR3 protein: CAVRDRGTGQPQHF

D gene: TRBD1
V gene: TRBV6-1
J gene: TRBJ1-6
clone size: NA
CDR3 DNA: TGTGCCAGCAGTGATTGGGACAGGTCCAATAATTCACCCCTCCACTTT
CDR3 protein: CASSDWDRSNNSPLHF

D gene: NA
V gene: TRBV19
J gene: TRBJ2-6
clone size: NA
CDR3 DNA: TGTGCCAGTAATGAGGGTGGCGGGGCCAACGTCCTGACTTTC
CDR3 protein: CASNEGGGANVLTF

D gene: NA
V gene: TRBV7-9
J gene: TRBJ1-1
clone size: once
CDR3 DNA: TGTGCCAACTTGGAGCAGGGACACTTGAACACTGAAGCTTTCTTT
CDR3 protein: CANLEQGHLNTEAFF

D gene: TRBD2
V gene: TRBV11-2
J gene: TRBJ2-7
clone size: few
CDR3 DNA: TGTGCCAGCAGCTTAGTTGGCGGGAGTGGATACGAGCAGTACTTC
CDR3 protein: CASSLVGGSGYEQYF

D gene: TRBD1
V gene: TRBV7-2
J gene: TRBJ1-5
clone size: NA
CDR3 DNA: TGTGCCAGCAGCTCCCGGGACAGTAGCGATCAGCCCCAGCATTTT
CDR3 protein: CASSSRDSSDQPQHF

D gene: NA
V gene: TRBV7-8
J gene: TRBJ1-1
clone size: NA
CDR3 DNA: TGTGCCAGCAGCTCCGACAGAAACACTGAAGCTTTCTTT
CDR3 protein: CASSSDRNTEAFF

D gene: NA
V gene: TRBV4-2
J gene: TRBJ2-7
clone size: NA
CDR3 DNA: TGTGCCAGCAGCCAAGTGGGGGCCTACGGGTCCGAGCAGTACTTC
CDR3 protein: CASSQVGAYGSEQYF

D gene: NA
V gene: TRBV4-3
J gene: TRBJ1-4
clone size: NA
CDR3 DNA: TGCGCCAGCAGCCAAGGGGCGGGGGCAGGAACTAATGAAAAACTGTTTTTT
CDR3 protein: CASSQGAGAGTNEKLFF

D gene: NA
V gene: TRBV9
J gene: TRBJ2-2
clone size: NA
CDR3 DNA: TGTGCCAGCAGCGTAGGGGGCCGGGCGAACACCGGGGAGCTGTTTTTT
CDR3 protein: CASSVGGRANTGELFF

D gene: NA
V gene: TRBV9
J gene: TRBJ2-5
clone size: NA
CDR3 DNA: TGTGCCAGCAGCGTAGGAGGCCCCCAAGAGACCCAGTACTTC
CDR3 protein: CASSVGGPQETQYF

D gene: NA
V gene: TRBV4-2
J gene: TRBJ2-5
clone size: NA
CDR3 DNA: TGTGCCAGCAGCCAAGGGGTCAGGGGCCTTGGGACCCAGTACTTC
CDR3 protein: CASSQGVRGLGTQYF

D gene: TRBD2
V gene: TRBV29-1
J gene: TRBJ2-3
clone size: once
CDR3 DNA: TGCAGCGTTGAAGATCGTCGAGCGGGAGAGGTAGATACGCAGTATTTT
CDR3 protein: CSVEDRRAGEVDTQYF

D gene: NA
V gene: TRBV7-3
J gene: TRBJ1-4
clone size: NA
CDR3 DNA: TGTGCCAGCAGCCCAGGTTCTAATGAAAAACTGTTTTTT
CDR3 protein: CASSPGSNEKLFF

D gene: TRBD2
V gene: TRBV29-1
J gene: TRBJ2-1
clone size: NA
CDR3 DNA: TGCACGGCGCGGGGGGAGGGCGATGAGCAGTTCTTC
CDR3 protein: CTARGEGDEQFF

D gene: TRBD2
V gene: TRBV19
J gene: TRBJ2-3
clone size: NA
CDR3 DNA: TGTGCCAGTAACCCTAGCGGGAAAGACACAGATACGCAGTATTTT
CDR3 protein: CASNPSGKDTDTQYF

D gene: NA
V gene: TRBV6-5
J gene: TRBJ2-3
clone size: NA
CDR3 DNA: TGTGCCAGCAAGGAGGGGTACGGCACAGATACGCAGTATTTT
CDR3 protein: CASKEGYGTDTQYF

D gene: TRBD1
V gene: TRBV19
J gene: TRBJ2-2
clone size: NA
CDR3 DNA: TGTGCCAGTACCCTCGGACAGGGGAGCGGGGAGCTGTTTTTT
CDR3 protein: CASTLGQGSGELFF

D gene: NA
V gene: TRBV18
J gene: TRBJ2-7
clone size: NA
CDR3 DNA: TGTGCCAGCTCACCCCAGGAAGCGGGCCTCCTCTACGAGCAGTACTTC
CDR3 protein: CASSPQEAGLLYEQYF

D gene: NA
V gene: TRBV6-5
J gene: TRBJ2-5
clone size: NA
CDR3 DNA: TGTGCCAGCAGGAGGCAGCCCACCCAAGAGACCCAGTACTTC
CDR3 protein: CASRRQPTQETQYF

D gene: TRBD1
V gene: TRBV6-5
J gene: TRBJ1-5
clone size: once
CDR3 DNA: TGTGCCAGCAGTTACTCTGGACAGGGGCCAAAAGCCCAGCATTTT
CDR3 protein: CASSYSGQGPKAQHF

D gene: TRBD1
V gene: TRBV6-6
J gene: TRBJ1-5
clone size: NA
CDR3 DNA: TGTGCCAGCAGTTACGGACAGGGCAGCCAGCCCCAGCATTTT
CDR3 protein: CASSYGQGSQPQHF

D gene: NA
V gene: TRBV10-3
J gene: TRBJ2-5
clone size: few
CDR3 DNA: TGTGCCGCACAACAGGGGCGGGGAGAGACCCAGTACTTC
CDR3 protein: CAAQQGRGETQYF

D gene: NA
V gene: TRBV5-1
J gene: TRBJ2-7
clone size: NA
CDR3 DNA: TGCGCCAGCAGCCTATCGGGAGAGGTCCGGGGCGAGCAGTACTTC
CDR3 protein: CASSLSGEVRGEQYF

D gene: NA
V gene: TRBV11-1
J gene: TRBJ2-7
clone size: once
CDR3 DNA: TGTGCCAGCAGCCCTGAGGACCCGAGGGGGTACGAGCAGTACTTC
CDR3 protein: CASSPEDPRGYEQYF

D gene: NA
V gene: TRBV3-1/TRBV3-2
J gene: TRBJ2-1
clone size: NA
CDR3 DNA: TGTGCCAGTGGGACTTACAATGAGCAGTTCTTC
CDR3 protein: CASGTYNEQFF

D gene: TRBD1
V gene: TRBV28
J gene: TRBJ2-7
clone size: NA
CDR3 DNA: TGTGCCAGCCTAGGCCCGAGGGGGCCTTACGAGCAGTACTTC
CDR3 protein: CASLGPRGPYEQYF

D gene: TRBD1
V gene: TRBV7-9
J gene: TRBJ2-7
clone size: NA
CDR3 DNA: TGTGCCAGCAGCTTAGAACAGGGGGCCTCCTACGAGCAGTACTTC
CDR3 protein: CASSLEQGASYEQYF

D gene: TRBD1
V gene: TRBV3-1/TRBV3-2
J gene: TRBJ2-7
clone size: NA
CDR3 DNA: TGTGCCAGCAGCCAAGAGACAGGGCCCTACGAGCAGTACTTC
CDR3 protein: CASSQETGPYEQYF

D gene: TRBD1
V gene: TRBV28
J gene: TRBJ1-1
clone size: NA
CDR3 DNA: TGTGCCAGCAACAAACCGACAGGGCCGGTTAACGCTTTCTTT
CDR3 protein: CASNKPTGPVNAFF

D gene: NA
V gene: TRBV6-9
J gene: TRBJ1-4
clone size: once
CDR3 DNA: TGTGCCAGCAGTTCCCCGCGGGGAGGCGAAAAACTGTTTTTT
CDR3 protein: CASSSPRGGEKLFF

D gene: TRBD2
V gene: TRBV5-5
J gene: TRBJ2-7
clone size: NA
CDR3 DNA: TGTGCCAGCAGCTCGCTAGCGGGAGGGCCCTACGAGCAGTACTTC
CDR3 protein: CASSSLAGGPYEQYF

D gene: NA
V gene: TRBV3-1/TRBV3-2
J gene: TRBJ2-7
clone size: NA
CDR3 DNA: TGTGCCAGCAGCCCACCGGGACATAACTACGAGCAGTACTTC
CDR3 protein: CASSPPGHNYEQYF

D gene: TRBD2
V gene: TRBV11-2
J gene: TRBJ2-1
clone size: few
CDR3 DNA: TGTGCCAGCAGCCCCCGGACTAGCTCCGAATATGAGCAGTTCTTC
CDR3 protein: CASSPRTSSEYEQFF

D gene: NA
V gene: TRBV7-6
J gene: TRBJ2-1
clone size: NA
CDR3 DNA: TGTGCCAGCAGCTTAGCAGGGGCGTCTTTCTACAATGAGCAGTTCTTC
CDR3 protein: CASSLAGASFYNEQFF

D gene: NA
V gene: TRBV19
J gene: TRBJ1-1
clone size: NA
CDR3 DNA: TGTGCCAGTAGTCGCGAACCAGGAAGGGGGAACACTGAAGCTTTCTTT
CDR3 protein: CASSREPGRGNTEAFF

D gene: TRBD1
V gene: TRBV15
J gene: TRBJ1-2
clone size: few
CDR3 DNA: TGTGCCACCAGCAGAGATGGGGACAGTACCTTCTATGGCTACACCTTC
CDR3 protein: CATSRDGDSTFYGYTF

D gene: TRBD2
V gene: TRBV5-4
J gene: TRBJ2-1
clone size: NA
CDR3 DNA: TGTGCCAGCAGCTCGGGACTAGGCCCCAATGAGCAGTTCTTC
CDR3 protein: CASSSGLGPNEQFF

D gene: TRBD1
V gene: TRBV9
J gene: TRBJ1-2
clone size: NA
CDR3 DNA: TGTGCCAGCAGCTTCCGACAGGGGGAAATGAGTGGCTACACCTTC
CDR3 protein: CASSFRQGEMSGYTF

D gene: TRBD2
V gene: TRBV27
J gene: TRBJ2-1
clone size: NA
CDR3 DNA: TGTGCCAGCACCTCAAACGGACTAGCCGGCTATGAGCAGTTCTTC
CDR3 protein: CASTSNGLAGYEQFF